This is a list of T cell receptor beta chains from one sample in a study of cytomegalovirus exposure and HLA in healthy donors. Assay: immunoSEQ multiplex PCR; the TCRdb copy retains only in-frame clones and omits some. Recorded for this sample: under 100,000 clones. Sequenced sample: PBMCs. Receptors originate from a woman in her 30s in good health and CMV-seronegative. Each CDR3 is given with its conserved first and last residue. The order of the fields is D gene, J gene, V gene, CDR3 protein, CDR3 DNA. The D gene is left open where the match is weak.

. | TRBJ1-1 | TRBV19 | CASSRPTAEAFF | TGTGCCAGTAGTAGGCCGACAGCTGAAGCTTTCTTT
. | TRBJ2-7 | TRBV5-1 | CASSFGNAAAEQYF | TGCGCCAGCAGCTTCGGTAATGCTGCGGCCGAGCAGTACTTC
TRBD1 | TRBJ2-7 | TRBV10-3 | CAISGGSYEQYF | TGTGCCATCTCAGGGGGCTCCTACGAGCAGTACTTC
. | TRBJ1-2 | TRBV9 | CASSARGQLIYGYTF | TGTGCCAGCAGCGCTCGGGGACAACTAATCTATGGCTACACCTTC
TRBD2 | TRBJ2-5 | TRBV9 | CASSVGGASGGRRETQYF | TGTGCCAGCAGCGTAGGAGGGGCTAGCGGGGGGAGGAGGGAGACCCAGTACTTC
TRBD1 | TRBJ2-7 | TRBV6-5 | CASSSGTENYEQYF | TGTGCCAGCAGCTCCGGGACAGAGAACTACGAGCAGTACTTC
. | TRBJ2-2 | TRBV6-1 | CASSEVGGGGTGELFF | TGTGCCAGCAGTGAAGTGGGGGGAGGGGGCACCGGGGAGCTGTTTTTT
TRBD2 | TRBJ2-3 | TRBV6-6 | CASSPRLAGATDTQYF | TGTGCCAGCAGCCCACGACTAGCGGGAGCCACAGATACGCAGTATTTT
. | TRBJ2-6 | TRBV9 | CASSRRRDSGANVLTF | TGTGCCAGCAGTCGAAGAAGAGACTCTGGGGCCAACGTCCTGACTTTC
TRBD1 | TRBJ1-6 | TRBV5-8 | CASSPRGQGWSPLHF | TGTGCCAGCAGCCCGCGGGGACAGGGGTGGTCACCCCTCCACTTT
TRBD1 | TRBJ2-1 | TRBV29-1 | CSVEVLGQLSYNEQFF | TGCAGCGTTGAAGTTTTGGGACAGCTCTCCTACAATGAGCAGTTCTTC
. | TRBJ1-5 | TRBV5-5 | CASSFHLNSNQPQHF | TGTGCCAGCAGCTTCCACTTAAACAGCAATCAGCCCCAGCATTTT
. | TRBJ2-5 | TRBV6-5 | CASSYTGYRQETQYF | TGTGCCAGCAGTTACACAGGGTACAGGCAAGAGACCCAGTACTTC
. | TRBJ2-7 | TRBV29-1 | CSVLLGSYEQYF | TGCAGCGTCTTACTAGGCTCCTACGAGCAGTACTTC
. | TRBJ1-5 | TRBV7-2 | CASSLYASSGNQPQHF | TGTGCCAGCAGCTTATATGCGTCGAGCGGCAATCAGCCCCAGCATTTT
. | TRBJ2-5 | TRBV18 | CASSPAGETQYF | TGTGCCAGCTCACCAGCGGGTGAGACCCAGTACTTC
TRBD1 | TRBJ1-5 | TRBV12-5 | CASGLDRGQPQHF | TGTGCTAGTGGCCTGGACAGGGGCCAGCCCCAGCATTTT
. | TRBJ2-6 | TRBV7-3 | CASSLEGSSGANVLTF | TGTGCCAGCAGCCTAGAGGGCTCCTCTGGGGCCAACGTCCTGACTTTC
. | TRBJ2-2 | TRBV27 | CASSASSAANTGELFF | TGTGCCAGCAGTGCTTCGAGCGCCGCGAACACCGGGGAGCTGTTTTTT
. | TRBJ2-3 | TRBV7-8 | CASSLASGTSFTDTQYF | TGTGCCAGCAGCTTAGCTTCCGGGACAAGTTTCACAGATACGCAGTATTTT
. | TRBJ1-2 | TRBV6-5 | CASNPPGHRYGYTF | TGTGCCAGCAACCCCCCGGGTCATCGCTATGGCTACACCTTC
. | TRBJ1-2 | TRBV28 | CASSLLGGDYGYTF | TGTGCCAGCAGTTTATTAGGAGGGGATTATGGCTACACCTTC
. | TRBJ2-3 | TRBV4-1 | CASSHERGTDTQYF | TGCGCCAGCAGCCATGAGAGGGGGACAGATACGCAGTATTTT
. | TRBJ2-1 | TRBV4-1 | CASSQDRVAEQFF | TGCGCCAGCAGCCAAGACAGGGTCGCTGAGCAGTTCTTC
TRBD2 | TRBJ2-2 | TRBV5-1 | CASSLLAGDTGELFF | TGCGCCAGCAGCCTACTAGCGGGAGACACCGGGGAGCTGTTTTTT
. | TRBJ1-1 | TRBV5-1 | CASSLRLNTEAFF | TGCGCCAGCAGCTTGAGACTCAACACTGAAGCTTTCTTT
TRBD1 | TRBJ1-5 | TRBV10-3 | CAISRDRGNQPQHF | TGTGCCATCAGTCGCGACAGGGGCAATCAGCCCCAGCATTTT
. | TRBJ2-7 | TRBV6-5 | CASSTGYEQYF | TGTGCCAGCAGTACAGGGTACGAGCAGTACTTC
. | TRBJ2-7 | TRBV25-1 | CASSPAGSYEQYF | TGTGCCAGCAGTCCAGCGGGTTCCTACGAGCAGTACTTC
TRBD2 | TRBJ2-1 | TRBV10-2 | CASRTSGSQGEQFF | TGCGCCAGCAGGACTAGCGGGAGTCAGGGTGAGCAGTTCTTC
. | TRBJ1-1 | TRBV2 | CASSDTLSGEAFF | TGTGCCAGCAGTGACACTCTCTCGGGGGAAGCTTTCTTT
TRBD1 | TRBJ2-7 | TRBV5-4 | CASSLDRGNYEQYF | TGTGCCAGCAGCCTAGACAGGGGGAACTACGAGCAGTACTTC
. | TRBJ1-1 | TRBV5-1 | CASSLDRVGAFF | TGCGCCAGCAGCTTGGACAGGGTAGGGGCTTTCTTT
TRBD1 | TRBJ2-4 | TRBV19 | CASSIDATGGRDIQYF | TGTGCCAGTAGTATAGACGCGACAGGGGGAAGAGACATTCAGTACTTC
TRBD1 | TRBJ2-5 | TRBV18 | CASSRTGGETQYF | TGTGCCAGCTCACGGACAGGGGGCGAGACCCAGTACTTC
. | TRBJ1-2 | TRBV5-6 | CASSRAMEDSCTF | TGTGCCAGCAGCCGGGCGATGGAGGACTCCTGCACCTTC
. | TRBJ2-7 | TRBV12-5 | CASGLFGSYEQYF | TGTGCTAGTGGTTTATTCGGGAGCTACGAGCAGTACTTC
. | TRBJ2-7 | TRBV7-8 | CASSLRRVDYEQYF | TGTGCCAGCAGCTTACGTAGAGTAGACTACGAGCAGTACTTC
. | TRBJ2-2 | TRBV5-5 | CASSLFVTQAGELFF | TGTGCCAGCAGCTTGTTCGTCACCCAGGCCGGGGAGCTGTTTTTT
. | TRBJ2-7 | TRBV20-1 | CSARQGREQYF | TGCAGTGCTAGGCAGGGGAGAGAGCAGTACTTC
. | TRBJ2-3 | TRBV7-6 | CASSPFIEGGTDTQYF | TGTGCCAGCAGCCCTTTTATTGAGGGGGGCACAGATACGCAGTATTTT
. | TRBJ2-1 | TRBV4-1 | CASSQDSPRLTYNEQFF | TGCGCCAGCAGCCAAGATTCCCCACGACTTACCTACAATGAGCAGTTCTTC
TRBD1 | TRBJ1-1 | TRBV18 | CASSPIVGQGVSEAFF | TGTGCCAGCTCACCAATTGTCGGACAGGGGGTGAGTGAAGCTTTCTTT
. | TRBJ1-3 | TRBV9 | CASSVEPSYSGNTIYF | TGTGCCAGCAGCGTAGAGCCCTCTTACTCTGGAAACACCATATATTTT